The 4 T cell receptor beta chains below come from one sample, sequenced in a study of post-analysis software for immune sequencing data. Broader study findings: In patients, five or six TRBV segments were more frequent than in controls, with TRBV5-6, TRBV5-1 and TRBV20-1 among them.

Carried by the TCR beta cDNA libraries were unique molecular identifiers. MiXCR, run by TCRdb on the PCR reads, gives a single entry per CDR3 protein. Of fewer than 850,000 distinct CDR3 sequences in the sample, 25% to 30% were seen once. Antigens for these TCRs are unknown. Sample: blood. The origin of the receptors is a girl aged 5-17 years with multiple sclerosis.

A few counts support this clonotype. V usage is TRBV18 and J usage is TRBJ2-5; the D gene is possibly TRBD2 (5 bases). This CDR3 has 13 residues. Deletions cut 3 bases from V and 2 bases from J, with 7 bases between. Germline V lookup: CDR1 KGHSH, CDR2 LQKENI. In nucleotides, the CDR3 is TGTGCCAGCTCACCGTGGGAGCAAGAGACCCAGTACTTC. Translating gives CASSPWEQETQYF.

As concerns this clonotype: One end of the junction is discordant with germline, which a read error may explain. The chain links TRBV12-3 or TRBV12-4 to TRBJ2-1; TRBD2 matches at 8 bases. This CDR3 has 18 residues. The CDR3 reads CASSSGERENPPSGEQCF. The CDR3 DNA is TGTGCCAGCAGTTCGGGGGAGCGGGAGAATCCCCCATCGGGTGAGCAGTGCTTC.

Points on this clonotype: An end of the junction does not agree with germline; a read error may underlie this. The chain joins TRBV6-2 or TRBV6-3 to TRBJ2-6; no clear D. The CDR3 loop spans 15 amino acids. Germline lookup yields CDR1 MNHEY and CDR2 SVGEGT. CDR3 loop: CASNAPRSGTNVLTF. CDR3 DNA: TGTGCCAGCAACGCCCCCCGCTCTGGGACCAACGTCCTGACTTTC.

This clonotype turned up a few times. J is TRBJ2-3 and V is TRBV20-1; D possibly corresponds to TRBD2 (5 bases). This CDR3 region has 15 residues. The germline gives CDR1 DFQATT, CDR2 SNEGSKA (reference sequence). The V and J ends lost 7 bases and 0 bases respectively, with 17 bases between them. The CDR3 loop is CSVARLAASTDTQYF. The CDR3 nucleotides read TGCAGTGTCGCCAGGCTAGCAGCCAGCACAGATACGCAGTATTTT.